The 20 T cell receptor beta chains in this list originate from one sample, sequenced in a study of T cell responses to AZD1222 COVID-19 vaccine. Produced via immunoSEQ multiplex PCR; TCRdb's table is partial and in-frame only. The sample has about 140,000 clones, roughly 88% seen once. The material sequenced was peripheral blood, taken on day 0 of AZD1222 vaccination. These receptors originate from an adult in good health.

This sequence joins TRBV6-5 and TRBJ2-1; 11 bases align to TRBD2. The CDR3 totals 15 residues. The germline V gene encodes CDR1 MNHEY and CDR2 SVGAGI. With V trimmed by 6 bases and J by 6 bases, 7 bases remained unmatched. CDR3 loop: CASRATGTSGNEQFF. In DNA form, the CDR3 reads TGTGCCAGCAGAGCTACCGGGACTAGCGGCAATGAGCAGTTCTTC.

The chain uses TRBV21-1 and TRBJ2-3. TRBV21-1 is deemed a pseudogene. The length of the CDR3 is 15 residues. The CDR3 region is CASSKSRKSVDTQYF. In DNA form, the CDR3 reads TGTGCCAGCAGCAAAAGTCGGAAATCGGTCGATACGCAGTATTTT.

The chain recombines TRBV29-1 with TRBJ1-1, with D uncertain. The CDR3 is 14 residues long. Germline V lookup: CDR1 SQVTM, CDR2 ANQGSEA. V was shortened by 6 bases and J by 0 bases, with 14 bases between the two germline ends. CDR3 in DNA: TGCAGCGTGGTTCGGACGACCTTGAACACTGAAGCTTTCTTT. Residues: CSVVRTTLNTEAFF.

The chain joins TRBV28 to TRBJ1-6; perhaps TRBD1 as D (5 bases). V lost 7 bases, J lost 9 bases, and 13 bases lay in between. There are 13 residues in the CDR3. Germline V gene data show CDR1 as MDHEN and CDR2 as SYDVKM. In nucleotides, the CDR3 is TGTGCCAGCACGGACGCGGGGGGTTCACCCCTCCACTTT. Encoded protein: CASTDAGGSPLHF.

Concerning this clone: Within the sample, other DNA sequences also encode this same CDR3. In DNA form, the CDR3 reads TGTGCCATCAGTGACTTAGCGGGAGGGCCTGATGAGCAGTTCTTC. Translated: CAISDLAGGPDEQFF. The rearrangement links TRBV10-3 to TRBJ2-1, with 11 bases that match TRBD2. Germline lookup yields CDR1 ENHRY and CDR2 SYGVKD. Unmatched junction bases numbered 6, after V lost 3 bases and J lost 8 bases. CDR3 length: 15 residues.

This chain links TRBV30 with TRBJ2-1, with TRBD2 matching over 9 bases. The CDR3 totals 17 residues. The V gene end was trimmed by 1 base and the J gene end by 8 bases; junction bases not matched to a gene: 15. Germline V gives CDR1 GTSNPN, CDR2 SVGIG (reference sequence). CDR3 loop: CAWSALVSGRIVDEQFF. In DNA form, the CDR3 reads TGTGCCTGGAGTGCCCTGGTGAGCGGGAGGATAGTCGATGAGCAGTTCTTC.

This clone showed up just once. J is TRBJ2-4 and V is TRBV19, with D unclear. Germline-derived CDR1 and CDR2 are LNHDA and SQIVND (reference sequence). Trimming removed 2 bases at V and 8 bases at J, with 13 bases between. The CDR3 has 14 amino acids. The CDR3 protein is CASSIQVAVDIQYF. DNA of the CDR3: TGTGCCAGTAGTATACAGGTAGCCGTGGACATTCAGTACTTC.

The chain employs TRBV7-2 and TRBJ1-4, with D possibly matching TRBD1 (6 bases). Trimming pared 2 bases from V and 5 bases from J, leaving 9 bases between. The CDR3 length is 14 residues. Germline V gene lookup returns CDR1 SGHTA and CDR2 FQGNSA. CDR3 residues: CASSLLTGNEKLFF. CDR3 DNA: TGTGCCAGCAGCTTACTTACAGGGAATGAAAAACTGTTTTTT.

The V call is TRBV19, the J call TRBJ1-1; D is possibly TRBD1 (6 bases). The CDR3 loop spans 17 amino acids. Germline V gene lookup returns CDR1 LNHDA and CDR2 SQIVND (reference sequence). V was shortened by 3 bases and J by 0 bases, with 17 bases between the two germline ends. CDR3 amino acids: CASSIIGGAGLNTEAFF. Written as DNA, the CDR3 is TGTGCCAGTAGTATTATCGGGGGGGCCGGATTGAACACTGAAGCTTTCTTT.

The CDR3: CASRAEGMGGEQFF. The CDR3 DNA reads as TGTGCCAGCAGGGCCGAGGGGATGGGAGGTGAGCAGTTCTTC. This chain links TRBV2 with TRBJ2-1; D possibly corresponds to TRBD2 (6 bases). Germline V gene data show CDR1 as SNHLY and CDR2 as FYNNEI. V was clipped by 6 bases and J by 9 bases, with 18 bases between them. There are 14 residues in the CDR3.

J is TRBJ1-1 and V is TRBV10-3; D gene uncertain. The V and J ends lost 3 bases and 6 bases respectively, with 5 bases between them. CDR3 length equals 11 residues. The germline V gene encodes CDR1 ENHRY and CDR2 SYGVKD. In DNA, the CDR3 is TGTGCCATCAGTGACCTGGCTGAAGCTTTCTTT. Its protein is CAISDLAEAFF.

This clone has a single count. V gene TRBV7-8 combines with J gene TRBJ1-3, with D possibly being TRBD1 (6 bases). Between the trimmed V and J ends, which lost 7 bases and 0 bases, there was a span of 10 bases. From germline, CDR1 is SGHVS and CDR2 FQNEAQ. The CDR3 loop spans 14 amino acids. CDR3 DNA sequence: TGTGCCAGCAAGAGGGGGGGCTCTGGAAACACCATATATTTT. Translating gives CASKRGGSGNTIYF.

About this clone itself: Other DNA sequences in this sample translate to the same CDR3. This sequence joins TRBV20-1 and TRBJ2-7, with D hard to call. This CDR3 is 11 amino acids long. V lost 0 bases and J lost 0, with 0 bases in between. Germline V gene lookup returns CDR1 DFQATT and CDR2 SNEGSKA (reference sequence). The CDR3 DNA is TGCAGTGCTAGAGACTCCTACGAGCAGTACTTC. Its protein is CSARDSYEQYF.

This CDR3 reads CASSNRGEKLFF. CDR3 in DNA: TGTGCCAGTAGTAACAGGGGTGAAAAACTGTTTTTT. The rearrangement links TRBV19 to TRBJ1-4, with 7 bases identical to TRBD1. The CDR3 is made up of 12 amino acids. After removal of 4 bases from V and 7 bases from J, the junction contained 0 bases not matched to a gene. Per germline, CDR1 LNHDA and CDR2 SQIVND (reference sequence).

CDR3 residues: CASSQHRALANYGYTF. CDR3 coding DNA: TGTGCCAGTAGTCAACACAGGGCTTTAGCTAACTATGGCTACACCTTC. This chain connects TRBV19 to TRBJ1-2; D perhaps matches TRBD1 (6 bases). With 5 bases removed from V and 0 bases from J, the gap between germline ends came to 16 bases. CDR3 size: 16 residues. CDR1 and CDR2 (germline): LNHDA, SQIVND (reference sequence).

The J gene is TRBJ1-6, the V gene TRBV6-1, with 7 bases matching TRBD1. Trimming removed 1 base from V and 4 bases from J; junction bases left unmatched: 4. The CDR3 loop spans 16 amino acids. Germline V gene sequence: CDR1 MNHNS, CDR2 SASEGT. The CDR3 coding sequence is TGTGCCAGCAGTGAAGTAGGGACAGTTTATAATTCACCCCTCCACTTT. Its protein is CASSEVGTVYNSPLHF.

This clone has a single count. V usage is TRBV6-5 and J usage is TRBJ2-7; TRBD1 matches at 9 bases. V lost 6 bases, J lost 4 bases, and 4 bases stayed unmatched. Germline V gives CDR1 MNHEY, CDR2 SVGAGI. This CDR3 region has 13 residues. The CDR3 here is CASRQGQGYEQYF. The DNA for the CDR3 is TGTGCCAGCAGACAGGGACAGGGATACGAGCAGTACTTC.

V and J are TRBV18 and TRBJ2-5, with 10 positions matching TRBD2. The CDR3 runs to 15 residues. CDR1 and CDR2 (germline): KGHSH, LQKENI. The V segment lost 0 bases and the J segment 4 bases; nucleotides outside the gene matches: 2. CDR3 in amino acids: CASSPPSGRSETQYF. The DNA of the CDR3 is TGTGCCAGCTCACCACCTAGCGGGAGGTCAGAGACCCAGTACTTC.

The J gene is TRBJ2-4, the V gene TRBV5-1; the D gene could be TRBD1 or TRBD2 (5 bases each). V was clipped by 0 bases and J by 5 bases, with 9 bases between them. This CDR3 contains 14 residues. Germline V gene lookup returns CDR1 SGHRS and CDR2 YFSETQ. CDR3 nucleotide sequence: TGCGCCAGCAGCTTGGGGGACGGAGAAAACATTCAGTACTTC. As protein: CASSLGDGENIQYF.

This rearrangement joins TRBV3-1 (or the pseudogene TRBV3-2) to TRBJ2-7, with TRBD2 matching 7 bases. The germline V gene has CDR1 LGHDT and CDR2 YNNKEL (reference sequence). The CDR3 sequence is 16 residues long. Trimming at V came to 3 bases and at J to 5 bases, leaving 13 bases not matched to a gene. The CDR3 region is CASSQVSGLGDHEQYF. CDR3 nucleotide sequence: TGTGCCAGCAGCCAGGTGAGCGGACTAGGGGACCACGAGCAGTACTTC.